The clone carrying this TCR beta chain was counted between two and nine times. The sample originates from a study of regulatory T cells in long-lasting Graves disease. Time point defined: persistent/refractory GD, antithyroid drugs over 5 years with positive TRAb. PBMC-derived RNA was used for the TCR library. This CDR3 region has 15 residues. Germline values: CDR1 LNHDA, CDR2 SQIVND (reference sequence). J was trimmed by 4 bases and V by 5 bases; bases with no gene match: 7. The authors built TCR beta libraries using iRepertoire HTBI primers and Arm-PCR of CDR3 regions. TCRdb analysed the multiplex PCR reads with MiXCR anew, one entry per CDR3 protein. The sample comprises about 660,000 distinct CDR3 sequences, 25% to 35% of which are singletons, and roughly 41% rests with the top ten.

This clonotype was sampled from a female donor with Graves disease. The chain joins TRBV19 to TRBJ1-1; 10 bases agree with TRBD1. The sample was peripheral blood mononuclear cells (PBMCs), taken when the disease was refractory, from a patient treated with antithyroid drugs. Here the CDR3 reads CASSPRGQGSTEAFF. CDR3 sequence (DNA): TGTGCCAGTAGTCCGCGGGGACAGGGGTCCACTGAAGCTTTCTTT.